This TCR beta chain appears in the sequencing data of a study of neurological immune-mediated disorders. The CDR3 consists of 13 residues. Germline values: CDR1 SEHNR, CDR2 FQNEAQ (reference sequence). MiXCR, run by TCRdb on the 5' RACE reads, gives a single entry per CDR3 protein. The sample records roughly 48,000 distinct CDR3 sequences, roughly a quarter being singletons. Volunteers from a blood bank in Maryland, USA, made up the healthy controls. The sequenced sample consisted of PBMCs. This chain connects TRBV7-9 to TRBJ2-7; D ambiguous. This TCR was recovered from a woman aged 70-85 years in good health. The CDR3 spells CTGNEANSYEQYF. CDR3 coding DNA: TGTACCGGCAACGAGGCGAACTCCTACGAGCAGTACTTC.